This T cell receptor beta chain emerged from a study of blood T cells in healthy people across ages. This clonotype turned up a few times. In germline, CDR1 is MNHEY, CDR2 SMNVEV (reference sequence). The CDR3 is 13 amino acids. Trimming took 0 bases from V and 7 from J, leaving 10 bases between them. A J-beta primer mix and a sample-barcoded 5' primer were used in a second PCR of about 7 to 12 cycles. Through a template-switch adaptor with 12 random nucleotides, each cDNA molecule received a tag. TCRdb re-analysed the 5' RACE reads in MiXCR, keeping a single row per CDR3 protein. The sample has some 1.5 million distinct CDR3 sequences; 35% to 45% are singletons.

Sequenced material: blood. This sequence originates from a young woman in good health. The gene calls are TRBV27 and TRBJ2-7; D gene ambiguous. CDR3 loop: CASSLSSPNEQYF. CDR3 nucleotide sequence: TGTGCCAGCAGTTTATCTTCTCCCAATGAGCAGTACTTC.